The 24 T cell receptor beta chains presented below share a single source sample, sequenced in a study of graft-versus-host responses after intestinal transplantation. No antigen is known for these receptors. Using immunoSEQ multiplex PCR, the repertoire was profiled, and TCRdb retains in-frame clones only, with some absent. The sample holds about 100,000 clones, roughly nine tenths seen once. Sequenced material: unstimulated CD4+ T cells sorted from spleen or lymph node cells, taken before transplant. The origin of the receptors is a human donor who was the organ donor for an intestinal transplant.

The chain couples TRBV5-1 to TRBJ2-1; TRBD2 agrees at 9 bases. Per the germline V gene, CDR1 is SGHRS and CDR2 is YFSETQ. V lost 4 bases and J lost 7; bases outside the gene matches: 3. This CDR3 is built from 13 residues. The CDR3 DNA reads TGCGCCAGCAGCGGCGGGGGGGCAAATGAGCAGTTCTTC. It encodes CASSGGGANEQFF.

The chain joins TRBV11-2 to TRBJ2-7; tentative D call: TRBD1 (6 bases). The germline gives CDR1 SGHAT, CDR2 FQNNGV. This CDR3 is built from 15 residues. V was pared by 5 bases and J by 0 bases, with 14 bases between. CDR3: CASSRTGKSSYEQYF. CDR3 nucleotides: TGTGCCAGCAGCCGAACAGGGAAGAGCTCCTACGAGCAGTACTTC.

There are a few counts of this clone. CDR3 DNA sequence: TGTGCCAGCGCAGGGGTTGGCGGAAACACCATATATTTT. It is translated as CASAGVGGNTIYF. This chain uses TRBV6-1 with TRBJ1-3; a possible D gene is TRBD1 (6 bases). The V gene lost 8 bases and the J gene lost 4 bases, with 12 bases spanning the gap. The V gene's germline CDR1 is MNHNS and CDR2 SASEGT. This CDR3 has 13 residues.

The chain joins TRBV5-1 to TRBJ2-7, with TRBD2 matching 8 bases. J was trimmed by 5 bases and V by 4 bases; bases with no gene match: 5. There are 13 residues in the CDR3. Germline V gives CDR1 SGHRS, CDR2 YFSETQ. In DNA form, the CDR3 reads TGCGCCAGCAGCCCGGGAGGGTCCCACGAGCAGTACTTC. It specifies CASSPGGSHEQYF.

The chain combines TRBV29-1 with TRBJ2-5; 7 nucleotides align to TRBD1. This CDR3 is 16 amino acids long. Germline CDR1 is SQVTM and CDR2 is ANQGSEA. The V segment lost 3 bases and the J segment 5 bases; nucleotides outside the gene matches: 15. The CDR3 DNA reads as TGCAGCGTTGATAGACAGGGCAGGGGTTTGCGGGAGACCCAGTACTTC. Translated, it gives CSVDRQGRGLRETQYF. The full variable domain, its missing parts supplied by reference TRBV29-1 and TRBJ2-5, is SAVISQKPSRDICQRGTSLTIQCQVDSQVTMMFWYRQQPGQSLTLIATANQGSEATYESGFVIDKFPISRPNLTFSTLTVSNMSPEDSSIYLCSVDRQGRGLRETQYFGPGTRLLVL.

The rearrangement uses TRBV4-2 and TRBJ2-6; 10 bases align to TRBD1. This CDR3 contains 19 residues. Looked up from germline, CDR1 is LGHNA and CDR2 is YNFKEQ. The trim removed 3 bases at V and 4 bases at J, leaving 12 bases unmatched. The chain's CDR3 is CASSQATGTGVVGANVLTF. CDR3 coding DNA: TGTGCCAGCAGCCAGGCCACCGGGACAGGGGTAGTCGGGGCCAACGTCCTGACTTTC.

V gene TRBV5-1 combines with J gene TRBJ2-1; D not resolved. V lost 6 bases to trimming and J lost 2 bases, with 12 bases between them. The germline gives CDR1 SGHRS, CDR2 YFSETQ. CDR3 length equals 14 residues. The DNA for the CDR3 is TGCGCCAGCACCCTAGGCGGCCCCTACAATGAGCAGTTCTTC. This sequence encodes CASTLGGPYNEQFF. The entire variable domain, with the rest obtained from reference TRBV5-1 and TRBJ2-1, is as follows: KAGVTQTPRYLIKTRGQQVTLSCSPISGHRSVSWYQQTPGQGLQFLFEYFSETQRNKGNFPGRFSGRQFSNSRSEMNVSTLELGDSALYLCASTLGGPYNEQFFGPGTRLTVL.

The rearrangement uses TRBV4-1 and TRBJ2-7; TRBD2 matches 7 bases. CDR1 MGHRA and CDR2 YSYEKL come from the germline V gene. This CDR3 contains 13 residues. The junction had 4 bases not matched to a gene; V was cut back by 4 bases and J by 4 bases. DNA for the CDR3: TGCGCCAGCAGCCCGGGACTACTTTACGAGCAGTACTTC. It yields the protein CASSPGLLYEQYF.

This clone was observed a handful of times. The chain's CDR3 is CASSYSRAGGYGYTF. CDR3 bases: TGTGCCAGCAGTTACTCGAGGGCAGGGGGCTATGGCTACACCTTC. The J gene is TRBJ1-2, the V gene TRBV6-5; 7 nucleotides line up with TRBD1. CDR3 length: 15 residues. CDR1 is MNHEY, CDR2 SVGAGI, per germline. The V gene end was trimmed by 0 bases and the J gene end by 4 bases; junction bases not matched to a gene: 5.

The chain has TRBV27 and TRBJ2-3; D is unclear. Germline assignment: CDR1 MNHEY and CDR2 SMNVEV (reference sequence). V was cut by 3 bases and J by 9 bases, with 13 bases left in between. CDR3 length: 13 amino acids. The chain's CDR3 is CASSFPGSQTQYF. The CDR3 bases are TGTGCCAGCAGTTTTCCTGGCAGTCAGACGCAGTATTTT.

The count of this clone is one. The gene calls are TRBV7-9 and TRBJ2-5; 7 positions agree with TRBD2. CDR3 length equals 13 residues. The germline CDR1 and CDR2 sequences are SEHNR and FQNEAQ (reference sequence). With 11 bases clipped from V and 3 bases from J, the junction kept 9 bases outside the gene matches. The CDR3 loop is CAARRLAEETQYF. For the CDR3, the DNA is TGTGCCGCCCGCCGGCTAGCGGAAGAGACCCAGTACTTC.

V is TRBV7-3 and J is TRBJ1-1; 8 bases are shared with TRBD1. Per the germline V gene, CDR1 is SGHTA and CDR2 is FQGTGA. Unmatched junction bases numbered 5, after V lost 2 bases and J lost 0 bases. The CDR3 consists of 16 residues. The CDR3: CASSLGGTGMNTEAFF. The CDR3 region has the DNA TGTGCCAGCAGCTTAGGGGGGACAGGTATGAACACTGAAGCTTTCTTT.

The CDR3 region has the DNA TGCGCCAGCAGCTTGGCTGGACAGGGTGGTGGCTACACCTTC. As protein: CASSLAGQGGGYTF. This chain uses TRBV5-1 with TRBJ1-2; 8 bases line up with TRBD1. V lost 0 bases and J lost 7; bases outside the gene matches: 5. CDR1 is SGHRS, CDR2 YFSETQ, per germline. The CDR3 is made up of 14 amino acids.

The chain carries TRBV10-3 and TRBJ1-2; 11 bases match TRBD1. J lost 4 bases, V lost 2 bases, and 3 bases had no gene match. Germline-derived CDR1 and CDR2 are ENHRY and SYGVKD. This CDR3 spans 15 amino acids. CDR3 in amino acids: CAISERTGGGYGYTF. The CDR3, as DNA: TGTGCCATCAGTGAGCGGACAGGGGGCGGCTATGGCTACACCTTC.

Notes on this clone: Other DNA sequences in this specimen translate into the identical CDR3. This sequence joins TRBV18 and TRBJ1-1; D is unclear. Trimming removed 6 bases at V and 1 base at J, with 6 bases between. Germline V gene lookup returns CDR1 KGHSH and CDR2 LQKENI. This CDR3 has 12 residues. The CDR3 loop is CASSTGNTEAFF. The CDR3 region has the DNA TGTGCCAGCTCTACGGGGAACACTGAAGCTTTCTTT.

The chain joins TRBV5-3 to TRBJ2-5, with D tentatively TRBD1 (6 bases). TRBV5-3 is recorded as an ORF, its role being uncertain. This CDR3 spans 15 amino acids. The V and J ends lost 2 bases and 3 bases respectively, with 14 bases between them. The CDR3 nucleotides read TGTGCCAGAAGCTTTATTCTCTCAGGGGAAGAGACCCAGTACTTC. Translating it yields CARSFILSGEETQYF.

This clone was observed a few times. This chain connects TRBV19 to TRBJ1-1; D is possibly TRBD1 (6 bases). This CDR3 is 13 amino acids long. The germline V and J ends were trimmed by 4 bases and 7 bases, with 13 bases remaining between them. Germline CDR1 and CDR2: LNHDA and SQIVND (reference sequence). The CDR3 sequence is CASSTQGIREAFF. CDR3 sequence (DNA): TGTGCCAGTAGTACGCAGGGGATTCGTGAAGCTTTCTTT.

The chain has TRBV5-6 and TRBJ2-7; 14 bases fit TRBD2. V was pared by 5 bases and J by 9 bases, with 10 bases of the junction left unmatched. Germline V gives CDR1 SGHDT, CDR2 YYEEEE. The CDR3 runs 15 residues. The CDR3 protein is CASSPRLAGGLGQYF. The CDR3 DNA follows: TGTGCCAGCAGTCCAAGACTAGCGGGGGGGCTGGGGCAGTACTTC.

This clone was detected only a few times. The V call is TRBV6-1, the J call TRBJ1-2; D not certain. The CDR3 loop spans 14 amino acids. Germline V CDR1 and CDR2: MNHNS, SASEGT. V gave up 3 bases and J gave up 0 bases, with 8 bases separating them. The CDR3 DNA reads TGTGCCAGCAGTGAGGCACATGCTAACTATGGCTACACCTTC. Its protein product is CASSEAHANYGYTF.

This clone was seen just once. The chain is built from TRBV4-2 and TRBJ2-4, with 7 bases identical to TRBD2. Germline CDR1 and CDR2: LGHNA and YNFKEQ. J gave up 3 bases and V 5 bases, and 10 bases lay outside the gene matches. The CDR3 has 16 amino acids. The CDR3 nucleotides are TGTGCCAGCAGCGGGGGGGATACCGCGGTCAAAAACATTCAGTACTTC. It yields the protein CASSGGDTAVKNIQYF.

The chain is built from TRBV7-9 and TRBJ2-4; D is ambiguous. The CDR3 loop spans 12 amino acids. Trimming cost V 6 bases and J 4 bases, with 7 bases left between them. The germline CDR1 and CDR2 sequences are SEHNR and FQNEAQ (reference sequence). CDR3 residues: CASRKAKNIQYF. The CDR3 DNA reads TGTGCCAGCAGGAAAGCGAAAAACATTCAGTACTTC.

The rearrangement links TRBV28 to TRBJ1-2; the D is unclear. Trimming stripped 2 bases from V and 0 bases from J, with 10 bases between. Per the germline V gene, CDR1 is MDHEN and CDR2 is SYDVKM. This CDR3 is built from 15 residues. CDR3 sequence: CASSLRLGANYGYTF. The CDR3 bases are TGTGCCAGCAGTTTAAGGCTAGGTGCTAACTATGGCTACACCTTC.

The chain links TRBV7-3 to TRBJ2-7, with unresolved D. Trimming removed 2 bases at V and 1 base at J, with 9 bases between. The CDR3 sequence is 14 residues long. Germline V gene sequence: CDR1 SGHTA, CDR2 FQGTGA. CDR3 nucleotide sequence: TGTGCCAGCAGCTTAGATGGCCCATCCTACGAGCAGTACTTC. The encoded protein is CASSLDGPSYEQYF. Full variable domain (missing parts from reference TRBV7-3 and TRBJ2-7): GAGVSQTPSNKVTEKGKYVELRCDPISGHTALYWYRQSLGQGPEFLIYFQGTGAADDSGLPNDRFFAVRPEGSVSTLKIQRTERGDSAVYLCASSLDGPSYEQYFGPGTRLTVT.

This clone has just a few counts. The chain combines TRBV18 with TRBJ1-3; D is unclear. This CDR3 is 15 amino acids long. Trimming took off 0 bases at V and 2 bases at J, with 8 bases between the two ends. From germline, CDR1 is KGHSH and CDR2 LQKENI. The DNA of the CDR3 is TGTGCCAGCTCACCACCCACGCGGACTGGAAACACCATATATTTT. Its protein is CASSPPTRTGNTIYF.